This T cell receptor (beta chain) is drawn from a study of Graves' ophthalmopathy and Graves' hyperthyroidism. Broader study findings: Ophthalmopathy versus stable hyperthyroidism: 13-signature model gave 85% to 90% sensitivity, 81.08% specificity.

RNA transcripts provided the template for amplifying TCR beta CDR3 regions. First-round RT-PCR with HTBI primers preceded a second-round multiplex PCR. TCRdb fed the multiplex PCR reads into MiXCR, producing one record per CDR3 protein. The repertoire consists of roughly 170,000 distinct CDR3 sequences, with 30% to 45% occurring once and the leading ten covering 8% to 10%. This clonotype was detected ten times or more. The antigen remains unidentified. Trimming cost V 2 bases and J 6 bases; bases outside gene matches: 10. Germline lookup yields CDR1 MNHEY and CDR2 SMNVEV (reference sequence). The CDR3 length is 16 residues.

The source material was peripheral blood. The chain recombines TRBV27 with TRBJ1-5; 7 bases are a match to TRBD1. This TCR came from a man aged 25 to 45 with Graves' ophthalmopathy. The DNA for the CDR3 is TGTGCCAGCAGTTTAGGGGGGACAGTTGTAGGTCAGCCCCAGCATTTT. Translation: CASSLGGTVVGQPQHF.